This is a list of T cell receptor beta chains from one sample in a study of T cell changes during pregnancy in multiple sclerosis. Generated by immunoSEQ multiplex PCR, the TCRdb table keeps only in-frame clones and is missing some. The table includes some 77,000 clones, 90% to 95% detected once. Sequenced material: peripheral blood, taken after pregnancy. All receptors come from a female donor in good health, enrolled as a control in a pregnancy study. CDR3s include the opening cysteine and the closing phenylalanine or tryptophan. The D gene is left open where the match is weak. Not every row has a clone size; where given, it reads once, few, many or a size class.

>TRBD2|TRBV30|.|TRBJ2-3
TGTGCCTGGAGGCCTGGAGTTAGCGGGACAGATACGCAGTATTTT
CAWRPGVSGTDTQYF
>.|TRBV7-9|.|TRBJ2-5
TGTGCCAGCAGCTTAGACCGGGGGACCCTCCAAGAGACCCAGTACTTC
CASSLDRGTLQETQYF
>.|TRBV4-2|.|TRBJ2-7
TGTGCCAGCAGCCAAGATCCGGGAGTCTACGAGCAGTACTTC
CASSQDPGVYEQYF
>.|TRBV27|.|TRBJ2-3
TGTGCCAGCAGTCCCTACACTAGTTATGATACGCAGTATTTT
CASSPYTSYDTQYF
>.|TRBV7-3|.|TRBJ2-7
TGTGCCAGCAGCTTAAAGGGGGTCCACGAGCAGTACTTC
CASSLKGVHEQYF
>.|TRBV19|.|TRBJ2-2
TGTGCCAGTAGTGATACAGGGTGGGCCGGGGAGCTGTTTTTT
CASSDTGWAGELFF
>.|TRBV27|.|TRBJ2-2
TGTGCCAGCAGTTTATCTGTGGGAGCCGGGAACACCGGGGAGCTGTTTTTT
CASSLSVGAGNTGELFF
>.|TRBV27|.|TRBJ2-1
TGTGCCAGCAGTTCCCCCAGCGTGGGAGGCGATGAGCAGTTCTTC
CASSSPSVGGDEQFF
>TRBD2|TRBV27|.|TRBJ2-7
TGTGCCAGCCGTCCCGGGGGGGGCTACGAGCAGTACTTC
CASRPGGGYEQYF
>.|TRBV2|.|TRBJ2-2
TGTGCCAGCAGCCACGGGACTGCGGAGCTGTTTTTT
CASSHGTAELFF
>.|TRBV7-7|.|TRBJ2-1
TGTGCTAGTGGTGAGGTGGGTGAGCAGTTCTTC
CASGEVGEQFF
>.|TRBV7-9|.|TRBJ1-4
TGTGCCAGCAGCGCAGCCAGCGGTGGCTCGCGCATGGAAAAACTGTTTTTT
CASSAASGGSRMEKLFF
>TRBD1|TRBV2|.|TRBJ1-5
TGTGCCAGCAGTGAAATTCGCCGGCAGGGGGTAATGGAGCCCCAGCATTTT
CASSEIRRQGVMEPQHF
>TRBD2|TRBV25-1|.|TRBJ2-3
TGTGCCAGCAGCTTAACAGCGGGGGGCCAAGATACGCAGTATTTT
CASSLTAGGQDTQYF
>TRBD1|TRBV15|.|TRBJ2-7
TGTGCCACCAGCAGAGGGGGACAGGGGGCGGGTGAGCAGTACTTC
CATSRGGQGAGEQYF
>TRBD1|TRBV7-8|once|TRBJ1-2
TGTGCCAGCAGCTTAGTCAAGGGGGCGCAGGGCTACACCTTC
CASSLVKGAQGYTF
>.|TRBV5-1|.|TRBJ2-3
TGCGCCAGCAGCCACCAGCCCTCACTAGGGGATACGCAGTATTTT
CASSHQPSLGDTQYF
>TRBD2|TRBV4-1|.|TRBJ2-3
TGCGCCAGCAGCCAAGGCCCGACTAGCGGCTACACAGATACGCAGTATTTT
CASSQGPTSGYTDTQYF
>.|TRBV7-9|.|TRBJ2-5
TGTGCCAGCAGCCAGGTGGGGGGGCAGGAGACCCAGTACTTC
CASSQVGGQETQYF
>TRBD2|TRBV28|.|TRBJ2-1
TGTGCCAGCAAAACGCCAGCGGGAGGGCACAATGAGCAGTTCTTC
CASKTPAGGHNEQFF
>.|TRBV18|.|TRBJ1-2
TGTGCCAGCTCGGTGGACAGAAACTATGGCTACACCTTC
CASSVDRNYGYTF
>TRBD1|TRBV6-6|.|TRBJ2-2
TGTGCCAGCCTGGGACAGCTGAACACCGGGGAGCTGTTTTTT
CASLGQLNTGELFF